The 9 T cell receptor beta chains below were found in one sample sequenced in a study of blood T cell repertoires in COVID-19 (dated by TCRdb to the early 2020s). Receptors were amplified or captured by the immunoSEQ multiplex PCR assay. In TCRdb, the immuneACCESS table is reduced to in-frame sequences with V and J assigned. These tables do not hold every clone; where another copy was compared, an unresolved V gene accounts for under half, and the others remain unexplained. For this sample there are roughly 280,000 clones; roughly 89% appear just once. The biggest ten clones account for 2.2% of the sample. The sequencing sample was made of peripheral blood. These receptors originate from a man in his fifties or sixties with acute or convalescent COVID-19.

V gene TRBV7-9 combines with J gene TRBJ2-7; D is unresolved. Trimming removed 4 bases from V and 7 bases from J, with 8 bases in between. The germline V gene has CDR1 SEHNR and CDR2 FQNEAQ (reference sequence). The CDR3 runs to 11 residues. As DNA, the CDR3 is TGTGCCAGCAGCTCGCAAGAGGAGCAGTACTTC. Amino acid sequence: CASSSQEEQYF.

This clone came up once. This chain uses TRBV6-5 with TRBJ1-1; D possibly corresponds to TRBD1 (5 bases). Trimming removed 4 bases at V and 4 bases at J, with 19 bases between. This CDR3 region has 16 residues. Germline values: CDR1 MNHEY, CDR2 SVGAGI. CDR3 DNA sequence: TGTGCCAGCAGTTTCGCCCCCTTCAGCGGGGGCACTGAAGCTTTCTTT. It is translated as CASSFAPFSGGTEAFF.

V gene TRBV5-1 combines with J gene TRBJ2-1; maybe TRBD2 (6 bases). Per the germline V gene, CDR1 is SGHRS and CDR2 is YFSETQ. Trimming took 3 bases from V and 3 from J, leaving 19 bases between them. This CDR3 contains 17 residues. The CDR3 nucleotides read TGCGCCAGCAGCTCGGGAACATTCGGGGGACTCTACAATGAGCAGTTCTTC. Amino acid sequence: CASSSGTFGGLYNEQFF.

As to this clone: This sample also contains other DNA sequences that code for the same CDR3. The rearrangement joins TRBV6-5 to TRBJ1-5; 7 bases are shared with TRBD1. The CDR3 is 13 residues long. V trimming: 6 bases; J trimming: 2 bases; junction bases outside the gene matches: 1. Germline V gene data show CDR1 as MNHEY and CDR2 as SVGAGI. The CDR3: CASRGQGNQPQHF. Written as DNA, the CDR3 is TGTGCCAGCAGAGGACAGGGCAATCAGCCCCAGCATTTT.

The V call is TRBV29-1, the J call TRBJ2-3, with a weak D call TRBD1 (6 bases). V was pared by 5 bases and J by 2 bases, with 8 bases between. Germline V gives CDR1 SQVTM, CDR2 ANQGSEA. The length of the CDR3 is 12 residues. The CDR3 DNA reads TGCAGCGTTCGGACAGACACAGATACGCAGTATTTT. It yields the protein CSVRTDTDTQYF.

This chain links TRBV19 with TRBJ1-5, with D unclear. V lost 0 bases and J lost 7, with 13 bases in between. The CDR3 runs to 15 residues. The germline V gene has CDR1 LNHDA and CDR2 SQIVND (reference sequence). The CDR3 DNA reads TGTGCCAGTAGTATAGAGTCAGGTGGTGGGCAGCCCCAGCATTTT. Protein product: CASSIESGGGQPQHF.

This sequence joins TRBV5-4 and TRBJ1-3; 7 nucleotides match TRBD1. V lost 3 bases to trimming and J lost 2 bases; unmatched junction nucleotides: 2. This CDR3 has 14 residues. From germline, CDR1 is SGHNT and CDR2 YYREEE (reference sequence). CDR3 in amino acids: CASSSDRAGNTIYF. In DNA form, the CDR3 reads TGTGCCAGCAGCTCCGACAGGGCTGGAAACACCATATATTTT.

The chain carries TRBV19 and TRBJ2-1; 9 nucleotides align to TRBD1. There are 15 residues in the CDR3. Per the germline V gene, CDR1 is LNHDA and CDR2 is SQIVND (reference sequence). Losses at the gene ends were 2 bases for V and 7 bases for J; bases not matched to a gene: 6. The CDR3 nucleotides read TGTGCCAGTAGTATAAAAACAGGGGGCTATAATGAGCAGTTCTTC. Translating gives CASSIKTGGYNEQFF.

The rearrangement uses TRBV5-6 and TRBJ1-2; the D is unclear. V lost 0 bases to trimming and J lost 9 bases, with 15 bases between them. CDR1 and CDR2 from the germline V gene are SGHDT and YYEEEE. The CDR3 has 14 amino acids. The CDR3 loop reads CASSLVGSPRSYTF. The CDR3 coding sequence is TGTGCCAGCAGCTTGGTGGGGAGCCCACGTAGCTACACCTTC.